Sequencing of this T cell receptor beta chain was carried out in a study of cytomegalovirus exposure and HLA in healthy donors. General study results and limits: In a later analysis, a missense DCLRE1C variant was linked to TCR beta V- and J-gene trimming. TCR beta V segments were, for the most part, productive about 87% or about 30% of the time in an earlier analysis.

The CDR3 runs to 13 residues. V lost 5 bases, J lost 7 bases, and 9 bases lay in between. Germline loops: CDR1 SGHVS, CDR2 FQNEAQ. Remarks on this clone: Its specificity is not known.

Primers for the PCR totalled 60 Vbeta and 13 Jbeta. Some clones are missing from TCRdb's copy, which holds only in-frame ones; the method was immunoSEQ multiplex PCR. The data contain roughly 150,000 clones, approximately 82% of them singletons. The sequenced material came from PBMCs. This receptor was obtained from a male donor in good health and CMV-seronegative. The rearrangement uses TRBV7-8 and TRBJ1-6, with D tentatively TRBD1 (5 bases). DNA of the CDR3: TGTGCCAGCAGCCCCGGGGGAAATTCACCCCTCCACTTT. This codes for CASSPGGNSPLHF.